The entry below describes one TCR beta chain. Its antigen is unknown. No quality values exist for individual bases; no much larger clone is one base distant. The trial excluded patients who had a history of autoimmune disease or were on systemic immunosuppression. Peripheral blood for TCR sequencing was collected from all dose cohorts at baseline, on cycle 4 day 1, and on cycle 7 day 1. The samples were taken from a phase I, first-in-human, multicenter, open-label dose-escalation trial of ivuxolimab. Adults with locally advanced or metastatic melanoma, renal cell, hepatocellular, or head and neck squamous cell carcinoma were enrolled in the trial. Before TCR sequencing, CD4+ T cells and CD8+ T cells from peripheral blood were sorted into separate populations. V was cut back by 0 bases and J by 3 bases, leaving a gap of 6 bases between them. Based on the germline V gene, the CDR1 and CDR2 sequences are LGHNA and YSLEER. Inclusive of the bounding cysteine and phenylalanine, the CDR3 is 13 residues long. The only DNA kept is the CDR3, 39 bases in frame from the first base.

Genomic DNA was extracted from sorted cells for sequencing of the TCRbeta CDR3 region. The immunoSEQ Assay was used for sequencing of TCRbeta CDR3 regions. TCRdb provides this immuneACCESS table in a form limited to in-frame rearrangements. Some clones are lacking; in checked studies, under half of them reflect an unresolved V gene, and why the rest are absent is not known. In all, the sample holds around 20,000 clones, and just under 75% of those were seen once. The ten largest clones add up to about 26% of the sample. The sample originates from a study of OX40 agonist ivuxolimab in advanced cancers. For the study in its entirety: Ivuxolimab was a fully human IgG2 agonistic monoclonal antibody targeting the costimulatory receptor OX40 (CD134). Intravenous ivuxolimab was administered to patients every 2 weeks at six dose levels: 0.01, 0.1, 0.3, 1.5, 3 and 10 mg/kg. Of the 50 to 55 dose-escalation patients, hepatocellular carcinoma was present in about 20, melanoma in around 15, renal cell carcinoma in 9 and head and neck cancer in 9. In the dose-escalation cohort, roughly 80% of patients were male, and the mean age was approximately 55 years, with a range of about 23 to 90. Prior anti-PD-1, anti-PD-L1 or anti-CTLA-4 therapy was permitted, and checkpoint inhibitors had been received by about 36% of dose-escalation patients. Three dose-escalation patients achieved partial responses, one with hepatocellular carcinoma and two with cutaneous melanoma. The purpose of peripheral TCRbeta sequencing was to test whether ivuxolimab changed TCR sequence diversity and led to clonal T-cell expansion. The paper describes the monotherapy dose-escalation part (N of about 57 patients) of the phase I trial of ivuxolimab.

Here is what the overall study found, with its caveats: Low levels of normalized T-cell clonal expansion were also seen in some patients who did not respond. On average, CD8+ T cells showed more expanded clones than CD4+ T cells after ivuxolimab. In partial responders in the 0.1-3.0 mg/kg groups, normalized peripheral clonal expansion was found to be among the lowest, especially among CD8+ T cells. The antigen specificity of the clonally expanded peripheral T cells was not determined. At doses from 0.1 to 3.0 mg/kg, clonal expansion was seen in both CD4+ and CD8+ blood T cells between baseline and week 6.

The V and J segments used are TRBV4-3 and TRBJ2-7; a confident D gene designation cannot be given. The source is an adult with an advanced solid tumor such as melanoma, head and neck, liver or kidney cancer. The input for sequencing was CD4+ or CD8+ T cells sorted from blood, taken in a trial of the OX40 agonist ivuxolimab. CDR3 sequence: CASSQDRNYEQYF. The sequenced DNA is TGCGCCAGCAGCCAAGACAGGAACTACGAGCAGTACTTC.